The clone carrying this T cell receptor beta chain was seen only once. Germline-derived CDR1 and CDR2 are MNHEY and SMNVEV (reference sequence). V was cut by 3 bases and J by 6 bases, with 11 bases left in between. CDR3 length: 13 residues. These data belong to a study of blood T cell repertoires in COVID-19. Study information: Spain, Italy and the United States supplied samples that represented acute and convalescent COVID-19. T cells, B-cell-depleted T cells, or PBMCs provided the cDNA or gDNA that served as material.

The data were produced by immunoSEQ multiplex PCR, yet TCRdb's version contains in-frame clones alone and is incomplete. The top ten hold about a tenth of the sample, which has 110,000 to 150,000 clones, 75% to 85% seen once. What was sequenced was peripheral blood. The TCR sequence derives from a man aged 60-69 years with active or convalescent COVID-19. This rearrangement joins TRBV27 to TRBJ1-2; a possible D gene is TRBD1 (5 bases). CDR3 sequence (DNA): TGTGCCAGCAGTTTTGCAGGGTTGGATGGCTACACCTTC. It is translated as CASSFAGLDGYTF.